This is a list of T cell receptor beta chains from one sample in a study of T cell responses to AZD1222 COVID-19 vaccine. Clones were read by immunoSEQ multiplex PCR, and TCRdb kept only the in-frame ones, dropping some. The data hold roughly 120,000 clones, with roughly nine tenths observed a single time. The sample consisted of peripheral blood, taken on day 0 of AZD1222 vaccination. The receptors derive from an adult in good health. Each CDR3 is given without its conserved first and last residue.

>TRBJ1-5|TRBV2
ASSEARQPQH
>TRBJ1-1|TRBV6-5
ASSYSGGRWTEAF
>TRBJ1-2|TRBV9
ASSVGFPGANYGYT
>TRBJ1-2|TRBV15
ATSSYSRSYGYT
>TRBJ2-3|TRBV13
ASSLRGTYSADTQY
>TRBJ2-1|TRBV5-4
ASSLAAGGLNEQF
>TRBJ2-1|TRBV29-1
SVQPRVGSYNEQF
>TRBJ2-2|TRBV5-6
ASSLLGVGAGELF
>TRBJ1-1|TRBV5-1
ASSSSEGEAF
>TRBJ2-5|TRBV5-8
ASSSPGAPTTQETQY
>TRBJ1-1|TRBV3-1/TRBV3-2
ASSQSTVNTEAF
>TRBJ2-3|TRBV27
ASSHGTSGADTQY
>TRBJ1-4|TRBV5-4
ASSLRETGRETNEKLF
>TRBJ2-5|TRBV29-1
SSVIGSGGEAQY
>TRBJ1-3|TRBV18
ASSPLATQGSTIY
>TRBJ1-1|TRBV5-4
ASSPRGDSTEAF
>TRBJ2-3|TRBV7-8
ASSQGLLAGGYQDTQY
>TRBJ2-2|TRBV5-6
ASSYPTGTGELF
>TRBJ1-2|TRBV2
ASSGGTYGIGYT
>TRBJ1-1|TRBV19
ASSIGVGRTEAF
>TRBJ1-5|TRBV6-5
ASTAKGVGNQPQH
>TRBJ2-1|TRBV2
ASRPEGNEQF
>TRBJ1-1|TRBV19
ASSMRGTGNTEAF
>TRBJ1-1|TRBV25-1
ASSVGQVSEAF
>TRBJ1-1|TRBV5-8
ASSPLTGTEAF
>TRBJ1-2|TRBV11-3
ASSLARVYGYT
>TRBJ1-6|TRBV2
ASRADEYSKIPLH
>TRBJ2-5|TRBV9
ASSSGGPETQY
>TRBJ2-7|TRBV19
ASSQQGALREQY
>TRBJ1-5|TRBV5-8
ASSSIDLGQTDFLQPQH
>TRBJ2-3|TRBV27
ASSILGDPGRTDTQY
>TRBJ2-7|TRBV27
ASSRTDSYEQY
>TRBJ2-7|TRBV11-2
ASSLDRLAGVYEQY
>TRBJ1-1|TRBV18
ASSPTGMETEAF
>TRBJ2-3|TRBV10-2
ASHSGGAGGTQY
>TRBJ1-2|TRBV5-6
ASSKGAGGFANYGYT
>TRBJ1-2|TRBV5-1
ASSRDFYGYT
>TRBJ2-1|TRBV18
ASSPQASYNEQF
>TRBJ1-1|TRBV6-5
ASSYGGRMNTEAF
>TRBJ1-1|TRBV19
ASSSRDRGLHTEAF
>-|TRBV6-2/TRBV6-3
ASSYGGSVHEQY